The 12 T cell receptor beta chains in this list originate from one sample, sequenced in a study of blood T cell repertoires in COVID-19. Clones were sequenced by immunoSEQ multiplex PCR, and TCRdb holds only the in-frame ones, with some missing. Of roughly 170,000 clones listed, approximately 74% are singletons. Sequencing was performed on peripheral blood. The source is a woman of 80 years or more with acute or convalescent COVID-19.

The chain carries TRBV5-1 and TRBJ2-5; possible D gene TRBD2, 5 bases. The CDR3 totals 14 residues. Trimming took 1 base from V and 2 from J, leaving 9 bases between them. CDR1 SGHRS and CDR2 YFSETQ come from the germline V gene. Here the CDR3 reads CASSLFRTQETQYF. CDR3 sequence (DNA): TGCGCCAGCAGCTTGTTTCGGACTCAAGAGACCCAGTACTTC.

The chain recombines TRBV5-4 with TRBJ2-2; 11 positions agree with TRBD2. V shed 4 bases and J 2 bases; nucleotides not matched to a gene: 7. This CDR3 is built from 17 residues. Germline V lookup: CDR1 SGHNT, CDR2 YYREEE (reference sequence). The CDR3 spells CASSRGTSGRNTGELFF. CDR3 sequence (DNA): TGTGCCAGCAGCCGGGGTACTAGCGGGAGAAACACCGGGGAGCTGTTTTTT. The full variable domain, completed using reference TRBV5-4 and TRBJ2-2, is ETGVTQSPTHLIKTRGQQVTLRCSSQSGHNTVSWYQQALGQGPQFIFQYYREEENGRGNFPPRFSGLQFPNYSSELNVNALELDDSALYLCASSRGTSGRNTGELFFGEGSRLTVL.

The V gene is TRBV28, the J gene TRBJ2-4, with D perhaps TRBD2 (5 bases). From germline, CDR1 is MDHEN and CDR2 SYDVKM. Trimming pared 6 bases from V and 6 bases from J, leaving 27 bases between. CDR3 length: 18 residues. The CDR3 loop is CASSRPDRGWASGNIQYF. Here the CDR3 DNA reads TGTGCCAGCAGCCGTCCCGACCGGGGTTGGGCCTCGGGAAACATTCAGTACTTC. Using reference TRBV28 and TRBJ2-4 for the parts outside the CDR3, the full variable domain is DVKVTQSSRYLVKRTGEKVFLECVQDMDHENMFWYRQDPGLGLRLIYFSYDVKMKEKGDIPEGYSVSREKKERFSLILESASTNQTSMYLCASSRPDRGWASGNIQYFGAGTRLSVL.

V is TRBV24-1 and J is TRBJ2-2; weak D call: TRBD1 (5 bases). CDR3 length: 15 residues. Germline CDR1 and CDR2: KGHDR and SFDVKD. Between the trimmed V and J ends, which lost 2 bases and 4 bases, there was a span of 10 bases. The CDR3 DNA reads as TGTGCCACCAGTGATTGGCAGGGAAGCACCGGGGAGCTGTTTTTT. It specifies CATSDWQGSTGELFF.

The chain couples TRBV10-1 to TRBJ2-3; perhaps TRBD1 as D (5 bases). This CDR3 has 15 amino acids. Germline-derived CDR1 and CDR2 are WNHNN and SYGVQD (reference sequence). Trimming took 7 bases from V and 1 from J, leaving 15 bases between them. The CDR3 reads CASMDGAAGTDTQYF. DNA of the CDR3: TGCGCCAGCATGGATGGGGCAGCTGGCACAGATACGCAGTATTTT.

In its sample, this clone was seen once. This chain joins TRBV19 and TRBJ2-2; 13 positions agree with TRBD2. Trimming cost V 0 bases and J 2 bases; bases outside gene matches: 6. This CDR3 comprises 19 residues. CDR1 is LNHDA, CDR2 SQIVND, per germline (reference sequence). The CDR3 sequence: CASSIDGTSGTFNTGELFF. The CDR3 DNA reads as TGTGCCAGTAGTATAGACGGGACTAGCGGGACGTTCAACACCGGGGAGCTGTTTTTT.

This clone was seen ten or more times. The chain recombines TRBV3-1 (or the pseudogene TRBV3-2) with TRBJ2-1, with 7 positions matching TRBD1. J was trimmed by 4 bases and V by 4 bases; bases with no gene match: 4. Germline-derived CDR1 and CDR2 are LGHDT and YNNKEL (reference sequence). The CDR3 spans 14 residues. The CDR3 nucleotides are TGTGCCAGCAGCCTGGGGGACAGATACAATGAGCAGTTCTTC. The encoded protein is CASSLGDRYNEQFF.

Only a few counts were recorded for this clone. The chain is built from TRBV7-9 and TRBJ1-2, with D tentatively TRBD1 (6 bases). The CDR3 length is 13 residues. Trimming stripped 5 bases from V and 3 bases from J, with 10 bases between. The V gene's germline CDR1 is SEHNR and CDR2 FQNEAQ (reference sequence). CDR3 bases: TGTGCCAGCAGCACGCGACAGGACTATGGCTACACCTTC. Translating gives CASSTRQDYGYTF.

The DNA of the CDR3 is TGTGCCAGCAGCTTACAGGCGGCGGGGATCTACAATGAGCAGTTCTTC. This translates into CASSLQAAGIYNEQFF. The rearrangement links TRBV7-3 to TRBJ2-1, with D maybe TRBD2 (6 bases). This CDR3 has 16 amino acids. Germline lookup yields CDR1 SGHTA and CDR2 FQGTGA. V dropped 2 bases and J dropped 3 bases, with 14 bases sitting between them.

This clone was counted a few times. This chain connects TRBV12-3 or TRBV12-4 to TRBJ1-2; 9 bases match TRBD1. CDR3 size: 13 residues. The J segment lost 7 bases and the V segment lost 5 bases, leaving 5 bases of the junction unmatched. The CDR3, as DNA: TGTGCCAGCAGTCAATCGGACAGGGGTGGCTACACCTTC. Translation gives CASSQSDRGGYTF.

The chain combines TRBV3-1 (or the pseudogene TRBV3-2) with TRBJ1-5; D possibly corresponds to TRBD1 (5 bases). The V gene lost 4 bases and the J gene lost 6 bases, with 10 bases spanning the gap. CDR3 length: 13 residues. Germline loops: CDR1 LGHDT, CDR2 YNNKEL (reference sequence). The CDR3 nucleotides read TGTGCCAGCAGCCGGGGAAGGGGTCAGCCCCAGCATTTT. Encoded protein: CASSRGRGQPQHF.

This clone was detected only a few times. CDR3 region: CASSLQGPAEAFF. CDR3 sequence (DNA): TGTGCCAGCAGTTTACAGGGGCCAGCTGAAGCTTTCTTT. V is TRBV27 and J is TRBJ1-1, with D possibly TRBD1 on 6 matching bases. V lost 2 bases and J lost 6, with 10 bases in between. The germline CDR1 and CDR2 sequences are MNHEY and SMNVEV (reference sequence). This CDR3 region has 13 residues.